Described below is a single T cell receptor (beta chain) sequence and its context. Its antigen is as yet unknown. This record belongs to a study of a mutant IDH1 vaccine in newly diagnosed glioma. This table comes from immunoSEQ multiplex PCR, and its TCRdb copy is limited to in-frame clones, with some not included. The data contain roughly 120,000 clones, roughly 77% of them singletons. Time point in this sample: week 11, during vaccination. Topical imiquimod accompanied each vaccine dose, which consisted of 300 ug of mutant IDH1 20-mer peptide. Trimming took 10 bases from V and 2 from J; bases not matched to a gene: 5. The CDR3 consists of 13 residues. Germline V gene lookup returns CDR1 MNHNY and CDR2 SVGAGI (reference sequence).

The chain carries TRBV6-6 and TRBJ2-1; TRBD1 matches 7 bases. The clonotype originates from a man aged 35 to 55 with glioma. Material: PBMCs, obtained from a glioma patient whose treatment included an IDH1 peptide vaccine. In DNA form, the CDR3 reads TGTGCCACCTACAGGGGACCCTACAATGAGCAGTTCTTC. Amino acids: CATYRGPYNEQFF.